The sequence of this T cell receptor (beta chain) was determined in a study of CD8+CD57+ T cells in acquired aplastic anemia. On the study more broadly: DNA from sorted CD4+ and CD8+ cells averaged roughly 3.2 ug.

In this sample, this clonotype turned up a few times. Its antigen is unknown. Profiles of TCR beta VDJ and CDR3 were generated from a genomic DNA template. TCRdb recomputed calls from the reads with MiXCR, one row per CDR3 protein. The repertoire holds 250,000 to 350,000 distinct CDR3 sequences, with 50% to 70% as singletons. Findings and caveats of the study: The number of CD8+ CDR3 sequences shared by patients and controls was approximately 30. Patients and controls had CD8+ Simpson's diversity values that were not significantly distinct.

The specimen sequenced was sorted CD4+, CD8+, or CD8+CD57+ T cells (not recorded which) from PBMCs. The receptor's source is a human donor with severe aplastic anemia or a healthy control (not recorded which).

The DNA of the CDR3 is TGTGCCAGCAGTACGAGCTCTTACTCACCCCTCCACTTT. It encodes CASSTSSYSPLHF. The rearrangement links TRBV6-5 to TRBJ1-6; D is ambiguous. Trimming pared 5 bases from V and 10 bases from J, leaving 12 bases between. This CDR3 comprises 13 residues. Germline V gene sequence: CDR1 MNHEY, CDR2 SVGAGI.